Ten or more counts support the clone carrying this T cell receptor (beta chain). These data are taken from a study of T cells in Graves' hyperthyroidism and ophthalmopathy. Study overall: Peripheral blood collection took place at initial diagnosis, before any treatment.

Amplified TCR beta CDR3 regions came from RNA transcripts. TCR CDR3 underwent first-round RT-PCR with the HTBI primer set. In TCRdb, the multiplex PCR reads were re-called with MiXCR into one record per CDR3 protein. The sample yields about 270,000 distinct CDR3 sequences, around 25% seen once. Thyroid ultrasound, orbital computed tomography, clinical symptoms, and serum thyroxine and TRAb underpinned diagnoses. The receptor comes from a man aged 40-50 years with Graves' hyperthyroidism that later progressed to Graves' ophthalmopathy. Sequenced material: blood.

The CDR3 bases are TGTGCCAGCAGCCCTGGGGCAGGGGTAGGGAACACTGAAGCTTTCTTT. Translation gives CASSPGAGVGNTEAFF. The V and J genes are TRBV5-4 and TRBJ1-1, with a possible D match to TRBD1 (6 bases). The CDR3 totals 16 residues. From germline, CDR1 is SGHNT and CDR2 YYREEE (reference sequence). V lost 4 bases and J lost 1, with 17 bases in between.